A single TCR beta chain is shown here with its context. Its antigen remains unknown. CDR1 is KGHSH, CDR2 LQKENI, per germline. J was trimmed by 5 bases and V by 3 bases; bases with no gene match: 8. The CDR3 runs to 16 residues. The data were taken from a study of shared clonotypes between healthy human individuals. Adult Caucasians living in Nashville, Tennessee made up all of the donors. Both subsets, CD45RA+ naive and CD45RA-negative memory, were split from the CD4+ cells. The repertoire was sequenced with immunoSEQ multiplex PCR; TCRdb's copy has only in-frame clones and lacks some. The sample has roughly 1.4 million clones; 98% are singletons. The study's findings and limits: Depth of sequencing was expected to influence donor clonotype sharing. Blood was the sole source, and tissue repertoires probably differ.

The source of this sequence is a man in his thirties or forties in good health. This chain links TRBV18 with TRBJ2-1; 9 nucleotides line up with TRBD1. The sample comprised naive CD4+ T cells sorted from blood. Subset meaning: CD45RA+ positively selected. DNA for the CDR3: TGTGCCAGCTCACCTTTTCCGGGACAGGGTAACAATGAGCAGTTCTTC. Translation gives CASSPFPGQGNNEQFF.